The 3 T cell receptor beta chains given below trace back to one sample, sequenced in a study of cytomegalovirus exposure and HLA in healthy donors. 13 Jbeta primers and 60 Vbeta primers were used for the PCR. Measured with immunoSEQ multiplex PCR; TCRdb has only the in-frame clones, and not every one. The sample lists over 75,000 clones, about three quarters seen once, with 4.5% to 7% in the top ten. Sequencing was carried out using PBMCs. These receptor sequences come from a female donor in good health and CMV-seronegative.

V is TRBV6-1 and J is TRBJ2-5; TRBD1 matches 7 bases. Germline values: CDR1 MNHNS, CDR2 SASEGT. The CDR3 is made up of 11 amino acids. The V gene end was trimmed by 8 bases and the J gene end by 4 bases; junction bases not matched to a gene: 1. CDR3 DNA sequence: TGTGCCAGCCGACAGGGAGAGACCCAGTACTTC. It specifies CASRQGETQYF.

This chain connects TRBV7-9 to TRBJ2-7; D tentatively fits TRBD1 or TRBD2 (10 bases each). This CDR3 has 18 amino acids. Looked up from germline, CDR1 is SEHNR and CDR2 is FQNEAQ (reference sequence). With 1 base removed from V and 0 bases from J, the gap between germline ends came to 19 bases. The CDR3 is CASSLGQGASGSSYEQYF. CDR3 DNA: TGTGCCAGCAGCTTAGGACAGGGGGCTAGCGGGAGCTCCTACGAGCAGTACTTC.

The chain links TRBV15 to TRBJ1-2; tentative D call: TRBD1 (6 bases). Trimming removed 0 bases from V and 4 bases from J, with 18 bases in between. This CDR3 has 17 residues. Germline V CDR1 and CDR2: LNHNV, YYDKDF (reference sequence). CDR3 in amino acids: CATSRDMGAPPFYGYTF. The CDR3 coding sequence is TGTGCCACCAGCAGAGATATGGGGGCACCTCCGTTCTATGGCTACACCTTC.